These 28 T cell receptor beta chains were all obtained from the same sample, sequenced in a study of PD-1 blockade in classical Hodgkin lymphoma. TCRdb's copy holds only in-frame clones and misses some; the assay was immunoSEQ multiplex PCR. The sample has 20,000 to 25,000 clones, about three quarters seen once; the top ten hold about a sixth. Each patient relapsed following autologous stem cell transplantation, and prior brentuximab vedotin exposure differed. The sequences come from peripheral blood mononuclear cells (PBMCs), collected at baseline. These receptors were taken from a human donor with classical Hodgkin lymphoma.

This clone was observed a few times. V and J are TRBV19 and TRBJ2-7; 13 nucleotides match TRBD2. J was trimmed by 6 bases and V by 3 bases; bases with no gene match: 17. Germline V CDR1 and CDR2: LNHDA, SQIVND (reference sequence). The CDR3 length is 19 residues. This CDR3 reads CASSIRGLAGESPTGEQYF. The DNA of the CDR3 is TGTGCCAGTAGTATTCGAGGACTAGCGGGAGAGTCCCCTACAGGCGAGCAGTACTTC.

This clone appeared a few times. The chain links TRBV6-5 to TRBJ2-3; weak D call: TRBD1 (5 bases). CDR3 length: 14 residues. Trimming cost V 2 bases and J 0 bases, with 6 bases left between them. Germline V gene sequence: CDR1 MNHEY, CDR2 SVGAGI. In DNA form, the CDR3 reads TGTGCCAGCAGTTACGACAGAAGCACAGATACGCAGTATTTT. It yields the protein CASSYDRSTDTQYF.

This chain links TRBV10-3 with TRBJ1-5, with D possibly matching TRBD1 (5 bases). The CDR3 is 13 amino acids. The V end was cut by 4 bases, the J end by 6 bases, with 10 bases between. From germline, CDR1 is ENHRY and CDR2 SYGVKD. The CDR3 nucleotides read TGTGCCATCAGTGGCAGGGAGACTCAGCCCCAGCATTTT. Translated, it gives CAISGRETQPQHF.

The chain combines TRBV10-3 with TRBJ2-3, with D hard to call. The CDR3 contains 15 residues. Germline loops: CDR1 ENHRY, CDR2 SYGVKD. Trimming took 4 bases from V and 2 from J, leaving 13 bases between them. CDR3 in DNA: TGTGCCATCAGTGGATTTGACCAGTACACAGATACGCAGTATTTT. Translated, it gives CAISGFDQYTDTQYF.

V usage is TRBV5-1 and J usage is TRBJ2-7, with D perhaps matching TRBD2 (6 bases). V was clipped by 0 bases and J by 3 bases, with 10 bases between them. Per germline, CDR1 SGHRS and CDR2 YFSETQ. The CDR3 loop spans 14 amino acids. CDR3 region: CASSLERTIYEQYF. The CDR3 DNA is TGCGCCAGCAGCTTGGAGCGGACTATCTACGAGCAGTACTTC.

The chain employs TRBV29-1 and TRBJ2-7; no clear D gene. Germline V CDR1 and CDR2: SQVTM, ANQGSEA. The CDR3 length is 13 residues. Between the trimmed V and J ends, which lost 5 bases and 4 bases, there was a span of 15 bases. CDR3 region: CSVSWQAVYEQYF. The CDR3 DNA reads TGCAGCGTTAGTTGGCAAGCCGTTTACGAGCAGTACTTC.

CDR3: CASSAVLAGSSGNTIYF. In DNA form, the CDR3 reads TGTGCCAGCAGCGCCGTCCTCGCCGGGTCCTCTGGAAACACCATATATTTT. The chain recombines TRBV9 with TRBJ1-3, with D uncertain. Trimming took 3 bases from V and 0 from J, leaving 16 bases between them. This CDR3 spans 17 amino acids. CDR1 is SGDLS and CDR2 is YYNGEE in the germline V gene.

CDR3 loop: CASSLGDLSSYEQYV. The CDR3, as DNA: TGTGCCAGCAGCTTAGGGGACCTCAGCTCCTACGAGCAGTACGTC. This rearrangement joins TRBV7-9 to TRBJ2-7, with D tentatively TRBD1 or TRBD2 (5 bases each). The germline V and J ends were trimmed by 1 base and 0 bases, with 10 bases remaining between them. CDR1 is SEHNR and CDR2 is FQNEAQ in the germline V gene (reference sequence). This CDR3 spans 15 amino acids.

The chain recombines TRBV9 with TRBJ1-4; D is undetermined. The CDR3 contains 12 residues. Trimming took off 3 bases at V and 7 bases at J, with 7 bases between the two ends. Per the germline V gene, CDR1 is SGDLS and CDR2 is YYNGEE. This CDR3 is CASSGTLEKLFF. The CDR3 bases are TGTGCCAGCAGCGGTACCCTTGAAAAACTGTTTTTT.

This clone was counted between two and nine times. The rearrangement joins TRBV30 to TRBJ1-5, with D possibly TRBD1 on 5 matching bases. This CDR3 is 13 amino acids long. Trimming left V 6 bases short and J 5 bases short, with 14 bases between. Germline V CDR1 and CDR2: GTSNPN, SVGIG (reference sequence). The chain's CDR3 is CACKKRGDQPQHF. In nucleotides, the CDR3 is TGTGCCTGTAAAAAGAGGGGTGATCAGCCCCAGCATTTT.

This chain uses TRBV5-4 with TRBJ2-2; no reliable D call. Looked up from germline, CDR1 is SGHNT and CDR2 is YYREEE (reference sequence). Trimming left V 4 bases short and J 3 bases short, with 13 bases between. This CDR3 contains 15 residues. The CDR3 region has the DNA TGTGCCAGCAGCCTGGTGGGTGCGGACACCGGGGAGCTGTTTTTT. Its translation: CASSLVGADTGELFF.

The chain joins TRBV28 to TRBJ1-6, with 10 nucleotides matching TRBD1. This CDR3 has 15 residues. After removal of 6 bases from V and 9 bases from J, the junction contained 8 bases not matched to a gene. CDR1 is MDHEN and CDR2 is SYDVKM in the germline V gene. The CDR3 reads CASSSTGGARSPLHF. The CDR3 DNA reads TGTGCCAGCAGCTCGACAGGGGGCGCTCGTTCACCCCTCCACTTT.

The V call is TRBV19, the J call TRBJ2-7; unclear D gene. This CDR3 has 13 amino acids. The V end lost 6 bases, the J end lost 0 bases, and 9 bases lay between the germline ends. Germline V gives CDR1 LNHDA, CDR2 SQIVND (reference sequence). The CDR3 region has the DNA TGTGCCAGTAGAAAGGACCTCTCCTACGAGCAGTACTTC. Translation gives CASRKDLSYEQYF.

The rearrangement uses TRBV19 and TRBJ1-2; the match to TRBD1 covers 7 bases. V lost 3 bases to trimming and J lost 3 bases; unmatched junction nucleotides: 7. This CDR3 is 15 amino acids long. CDR1 and CDR2 from the germline V gene are LNHDA and SQIVND (reference sequence). CDR3 sequence: CASSIPHRGDYGYTF. The CDR3 DNA is TGTGCCAGTAGTATTCCACACAGGGGTGACTATGGCTACACCTTC.

The rearrangement joins TRBV5-1 to TRBJ2-7; maybe TRBD1 (6 bases). This CDR3 region has 13 residues. From germline, CDR1 is SGHRS and CDR2 YFSETQ. Trimming shortened V by 2 bases and J by 6 bases, and 12 bases separated the two germline ends. This CDR3 reads CASSLSQGTEQYF. The CDR3, as DNA: TGCGCCAGCAGCTTATCACAGGGTACCGAGCAGTACTTC.

This clone appeared a single time. The V gene is TRBV5-1, the J gene TRBJ1-2, with TRBD1 matching 9 bases. The V segment lost 1 base and the J segment 2 bases; nucleotides outside the gene matches: 6. Germline loops: CDR1 SGHRS, CDR2 YFSETQ. This CDR3 spans 16 amino acids. In DNA form, the CDR3 reads TGCGCCAGCAGCTTGCCTCCGGGACAGGGAAACTATGGCTACACCTTC. It is translated as CASSLPPGQGNYGYTF.

The chain has TRBV7-2 and TRBJ1-2; D not certain. The CDR3 length is 15 residues. V was pared by 0 bases and J by 0 bases, with 8 bases between. The germline V gene has CDR1 SGHTA and CDR2 FQGNSA. The CDR3 reads CASSLAAGANYGYTF. For the CDR3, the DNA is TGTGCCAGCAGCTTAGCTGCGGGAGCTAACTATGGCTACACCTTC.

The chain joins TRBV29-1 to TRBJ2-1; D might be TRBD1 (6 bases). Germline CDR1 is SQVTM and CDR2 is ANQGSEA. The V and J ends lost 4 bases and 9 bases respectively, with 19 bases between them. The CDR3 has 14 residues. The CDR3 nucleotides are TGCAGCGTTGCCTTTCCCGAGGGGGTCAGTGAGCAGTTCTTC. Translated: CSVAFPEGVSEQFF.

This clone was counted a single time. This sequence joins TRBV5-1 and TRBJ2-2; D possibly corresponds to TRBD1 (6 bases). Germline V gives CDR1 SGHRS, CDR2 YFSETQ. Between the trimmed V and J ends, which lost 4 bases and 3 bases, there was a span of 13 bases. The CDR3 runs to 15 residues. The CDR3 bases are TGCGCCAGCAGCACCGCCGGGACACACACCGGGGAGCTGTTTTTT. Amino acids: CASSTAGTHTGELFF.

V usage is TRBV5-1 and J usage is TRBJ2-7; 8 bases are a match to TRBD1. The CDR3 covers 14 residues. V lost 0 bases to trimming and J lost 3 bases; unmatched junction nucleotides: 2. Germline loops: CDR1 SGHRS, CDR2 YFSETQ. The CDR3 here is CASSLDGQGYEQYV. Here the CDR3 DNA reads TGCGCCAGCAGCTTGGATGGACAGGGCTACGAGCAGTACGTC.

The chain has TRBV7-2 and TRBJ2-2, with 7 bases lining up with TRBD1. The CDR3 has 16 residues. The trim removed 3 bases at V and 5 bases at J, leaving 9 bases unmatched. Germline CDR1 SGHTA, CDR2 FQGNSA. The CDR3 nucleotides read TGTGCCAGCAGCTTTTTGCCGGGACAGAAAACCGGGGAGCTGTTTTTT. This codes for CASSFLPGQKTGELFF.

The sample holds a few counts of this clone. The V and J genes are TRBV19 and TRBJ1-2; no clear D. CDR1 is LNHDA, CDR2 SQIVND, per germline (reference sequence). The V gene lost 1 base and the J gene lost 3 bases, with 6 bases spanning the gap. This CDR3 is 13 amino acids long. This CDR3 reads CASSIGGDYGYTF. For the CDR3, the DNA is TGTGCCAGTAGTATAGGTGGAGACTATGGCTACACCTTC.

There are a few counts of this clone. The V and J genes are TRBV6-6 and TRBJ1-1, with D tentatively TRBD1 (6 bases). Trimming took 0 bases from V and 3 from J, leaving 11 bases between them. The germline gives CDR1 MNHNY, CDR2 SVGAGI (reference sequence). The CDR3 has 15 residues. CDR3 bases: TGTGCCAGCAGTTACTCGGCGGGGGGCCACACTGAAGCTTTCTTT. Translation: CASSYSAGGHTEAFF.

This chain links TRBV5-5 with TRBJ2-5; possibly TRBD1 for D (5 bases). The J call may be wrong; the DNA end is better matched by TRBJ2-7. Germline values: CDR1 SGHKS, CDR2 YYEKEE (reference sequence). The CDR3 is 15 amino acids. In DNA, the CDR3 is TGTGCCAGCAGCTTGGCAGGGCAGAGGTTCTACGAGCAGTACTTC. It is translated as CASSLAGQRFYEQYF.

The chain employs TRBV27 and TRBJ2-4; D unresolved. V was cut by 6 bases and J by 0 bases, with 12 bases left in between. The V gene's germline CDR1 is MNHEY and CDR2 SMNVEV (reference sequence). The CDR3 is 15 amino acids. The DNA for the CDR3 is TGTGCCAGCAGACCCTGGGGTATAGCCAAAAACATTCAGTACTTC. Amino acid sequence: CASRPWGIAKNIQYF.

The genes are TRBV5-8 and TRBJ2-2; no firm D call. This CDR3 contains 16 residues. From germline, CDR1 is SGHTS and CDR2 YDEGEE. V shed 0 bases and J shed 0 bases, with 9 bases lying between them. In nucleotides, the CDR3 is TGTGCCAGCAGCTTGGTAAACGGGCCGAACACCGGGGAGCTGTTTTTT. Amino acids: CASSLVNGPNTGELFF. The full variable domain, in which reference TRBV5-8 and TRBJ2-2 provide the parts outside the CDR3, is EAGVTQSPTHLIKTRGQQATLRCSPISGHTSVYWYQQALGLGLQFLLWYDEGEERNRGNFPPRFSGRQFPNYSSELNVNALELEDSALYLCASSLVNGPNTGELFFGEGSRLTVL.

This chain links TRBV28 with TRBJ2-7, with a possible D match to TRBD1 (6 bases). Trimming cost V 2 bases and J 3 bases, with 14 bases left between them. The V gene's germline CDR1 is MDHEN and CDR2 SYDVKM. This CDR3 spans 15 amino acids. The CDR3 sequence is CASSLTHGTRYEQYF. The CDR3 nucleotides are TGTGCCAGCAGTTTAACCCACGGGACACGCTACGAGCAGTACTTC.

The rearrangement links TRBV5-5 to TRBJ2-1; D possibly corresponds to TRBD2 (6 bases). The CDR3 is 15 amino acids. Per germline, CDR1 SGHKS and CDR2 YYEKEE (reference sequence). V gave up 1 base and J gave up 1 base, with 9 bases separating them. CDR3 protein: CASSLRDSSYNEQFF. CDR3 nucleotides: TGTGCCAGCAGCTTGCGGGACTCATCCTACAATGAGCAGTTCTTC.